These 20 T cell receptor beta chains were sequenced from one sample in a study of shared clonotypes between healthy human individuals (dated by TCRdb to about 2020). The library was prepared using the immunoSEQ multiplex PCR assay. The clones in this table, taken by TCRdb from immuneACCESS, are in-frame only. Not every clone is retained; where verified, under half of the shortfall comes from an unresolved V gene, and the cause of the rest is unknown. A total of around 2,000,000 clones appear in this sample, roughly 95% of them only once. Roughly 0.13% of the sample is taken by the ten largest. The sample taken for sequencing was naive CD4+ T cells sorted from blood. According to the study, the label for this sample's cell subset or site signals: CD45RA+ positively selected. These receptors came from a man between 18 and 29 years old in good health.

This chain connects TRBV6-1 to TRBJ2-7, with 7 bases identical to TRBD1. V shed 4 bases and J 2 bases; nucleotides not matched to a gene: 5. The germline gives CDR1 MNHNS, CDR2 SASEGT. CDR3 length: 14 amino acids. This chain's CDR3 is CASSVGDRTYEQYF. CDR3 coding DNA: TGTGCCAGCAGTGTGGGGGACAGAACCTACGAGCAGTACTTC.

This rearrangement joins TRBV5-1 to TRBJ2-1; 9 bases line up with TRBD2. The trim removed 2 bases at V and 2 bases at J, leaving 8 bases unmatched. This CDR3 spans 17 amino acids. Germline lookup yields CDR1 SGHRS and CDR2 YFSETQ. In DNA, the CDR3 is TGCGCCAGCAGCTTCAACCAAGGACTAGCGACCTACAATGAGCAGTTCTTC. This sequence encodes CASSFNQGLATYNEQFF. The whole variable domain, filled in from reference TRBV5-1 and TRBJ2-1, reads KAGVTQTPRYLIKTRGQQVTLSCSPISGHRSVSWYQQTPGQGLQFLFEYFSETQRNKGNFPGRFSGRQFSNSRSEMNVSTLELGDSALYLCASSFNQGLATYNEQFFGPGTRLTVL.

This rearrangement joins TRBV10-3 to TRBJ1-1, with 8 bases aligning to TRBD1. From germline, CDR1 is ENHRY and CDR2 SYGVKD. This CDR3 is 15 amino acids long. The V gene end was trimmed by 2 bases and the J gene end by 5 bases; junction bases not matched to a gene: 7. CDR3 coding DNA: TGTGCCATCAGTGAGACTCAGGGGGCGAGGACTGAAGCTTTCTTT. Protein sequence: CAISETQGARTEAFF.

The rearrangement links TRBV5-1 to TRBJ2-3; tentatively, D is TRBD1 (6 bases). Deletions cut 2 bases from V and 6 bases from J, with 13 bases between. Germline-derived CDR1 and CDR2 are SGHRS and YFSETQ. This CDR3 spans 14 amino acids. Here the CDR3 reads CASSFGQLLDTQYF. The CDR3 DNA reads TGCGCCAGCAGCTTCGGACAGCTGCTTGATACGCAGTATTTT. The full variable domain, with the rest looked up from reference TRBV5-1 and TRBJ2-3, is KAGVTQTPRYLIKTRGQQVTLSCSPISGHRSVSWYQQTPGQGLQFLFEYFSETQRNKGNFPGRFSGRQFSNSRSEMNVSTLELGDSALYLCASSFGQLLDTQYFGPGTRLTVL.

The CDR3 sequence is CAWSVARVPSGNTIYF. The CDR3 DNA follows: TGTGCCTGGAGTGTAGCCAGGGTACCCTCTGGAAACACCATATATTTT. V gene TRBV30 combines with J gene TRBJ1-3; D may be TRBD1 (5 bases). Germline CDR1 is GTSNPN and CDR2 is SVGIG (reference sequence). V gave up 0 bases and J gave up 0 bases, with 12 bases separating them. The CDR3 covers 16 residues.

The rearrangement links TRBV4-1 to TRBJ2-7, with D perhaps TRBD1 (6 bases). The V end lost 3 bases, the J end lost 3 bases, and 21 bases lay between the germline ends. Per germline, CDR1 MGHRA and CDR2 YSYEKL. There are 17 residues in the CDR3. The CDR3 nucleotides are TGCGCCAGCAGCCAGCTGACCTTGGACAGCTTCCTCTACGAGCAGTACTTC. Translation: CASSQLTLDSFLYEQYF.

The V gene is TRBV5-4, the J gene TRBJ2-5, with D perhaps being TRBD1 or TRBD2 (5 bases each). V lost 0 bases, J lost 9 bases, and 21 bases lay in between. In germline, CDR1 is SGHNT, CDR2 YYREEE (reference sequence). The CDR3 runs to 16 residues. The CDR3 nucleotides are TGTGCCAGCAGCTTGGCCCCTACCAGCGGCCAAGGGGCCCAGTACTTC. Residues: CASSLAPTSGQGAQYF.

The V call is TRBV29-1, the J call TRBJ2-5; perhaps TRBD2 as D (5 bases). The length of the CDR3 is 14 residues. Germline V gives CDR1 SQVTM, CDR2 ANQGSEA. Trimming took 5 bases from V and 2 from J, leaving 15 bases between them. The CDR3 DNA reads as TGCAGCGTTCAATTTAGAGGGAGTCAAGAGACCCAGTACTTC. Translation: CSVQFRGSQETQYF.

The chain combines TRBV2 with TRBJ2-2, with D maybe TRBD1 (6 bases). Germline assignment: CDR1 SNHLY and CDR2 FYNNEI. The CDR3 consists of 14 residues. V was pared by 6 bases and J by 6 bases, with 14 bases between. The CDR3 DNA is TGTGCCAGCAGAAACACAGGGTCGGCCGGGGAGCTGTTTTTT. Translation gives CASRNTGSAGELFF.

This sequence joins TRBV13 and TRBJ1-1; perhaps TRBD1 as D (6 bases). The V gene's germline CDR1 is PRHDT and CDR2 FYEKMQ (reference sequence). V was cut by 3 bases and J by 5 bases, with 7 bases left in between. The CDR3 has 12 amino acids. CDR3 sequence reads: CASSLRGTEAFF. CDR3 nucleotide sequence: TGTGCCAGCAGCTTGAGGGGGACTGAAGCTTTCTTT.

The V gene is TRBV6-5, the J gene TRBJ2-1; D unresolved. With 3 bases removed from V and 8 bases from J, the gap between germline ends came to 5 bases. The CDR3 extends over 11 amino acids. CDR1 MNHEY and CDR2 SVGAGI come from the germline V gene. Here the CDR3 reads CASSYRDEQFF. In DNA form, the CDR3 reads TGTGCCAGCAGTTATCGGGATGAGCAGTTCTTC.

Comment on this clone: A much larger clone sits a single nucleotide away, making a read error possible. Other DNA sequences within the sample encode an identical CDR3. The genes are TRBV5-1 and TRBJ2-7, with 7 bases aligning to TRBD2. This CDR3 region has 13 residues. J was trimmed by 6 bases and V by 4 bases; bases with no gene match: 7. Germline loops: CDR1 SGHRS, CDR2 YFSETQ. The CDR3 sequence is CASSQAGRSEQYF. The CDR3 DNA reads TGCGCCAGCAGCCAAGCGGGAAGGTCCGAGCAGTACTTC.

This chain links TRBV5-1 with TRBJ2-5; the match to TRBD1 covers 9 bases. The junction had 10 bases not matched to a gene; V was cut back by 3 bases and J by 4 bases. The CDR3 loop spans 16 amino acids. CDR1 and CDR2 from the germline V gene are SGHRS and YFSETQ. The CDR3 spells CASSSGTGSARETQYF. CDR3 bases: TGCGCCAGCAGCTCGGGGACAGGGTCGGCGCGAGAGACCCAGTACTTC.

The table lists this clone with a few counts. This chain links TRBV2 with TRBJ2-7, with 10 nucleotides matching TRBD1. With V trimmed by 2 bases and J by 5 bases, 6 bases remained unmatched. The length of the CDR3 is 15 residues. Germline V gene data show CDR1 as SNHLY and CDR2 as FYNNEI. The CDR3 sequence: CASSEWDRGTDEQYF. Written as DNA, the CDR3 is TGTGCCAGCAGTGAATGGGACAGGGGAACGGACGAGCAGTACTTC. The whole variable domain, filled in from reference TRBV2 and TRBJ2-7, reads EPEVTQTPSHQVTQMGQEVILRCVPISNHLYFYWYRQILGQKVEFLVSFYNNEISEKSEIFDDQFSVERPDGSNFTLKIRSTKLEDSAMYFCASSEWDRGTDEQYFGPGTRLTVT.

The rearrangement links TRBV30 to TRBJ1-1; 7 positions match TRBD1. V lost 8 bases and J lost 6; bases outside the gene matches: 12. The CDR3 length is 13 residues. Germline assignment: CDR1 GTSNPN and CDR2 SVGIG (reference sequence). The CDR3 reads CAQNDRVKSEAFF. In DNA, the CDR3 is TGTGCCCAGAACGACAGGGTAAAGTCTGAAGCTTTCTTT.

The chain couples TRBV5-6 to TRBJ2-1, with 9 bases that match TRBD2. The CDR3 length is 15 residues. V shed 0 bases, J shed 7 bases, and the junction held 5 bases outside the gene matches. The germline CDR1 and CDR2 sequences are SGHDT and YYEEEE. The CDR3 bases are TGTGCCAGCAGCTTGGAAACTAGCGGGTGGAATGAGCAGTTCTTC. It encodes CASSLETSGWNEQFF.

Written as DNA, the CDR3 is TGTGCCAGCAGTACCGGCCCGAGGGGCCCGGACAATCAGCCCCAGCATTTT. Translation gives CASSTGPRGPDNQPQHF. V and J are TRBV28 and TRBJ1-5, with TRBD1 as a possible D gene (5 bases). V lost 5 bases to trimming and J lost 3 bases, with 20 bases between them. The CDR3 contains 17 residues. Germline V gene data show CDR1 as MDHEN and CDR2 as SYDVKM.

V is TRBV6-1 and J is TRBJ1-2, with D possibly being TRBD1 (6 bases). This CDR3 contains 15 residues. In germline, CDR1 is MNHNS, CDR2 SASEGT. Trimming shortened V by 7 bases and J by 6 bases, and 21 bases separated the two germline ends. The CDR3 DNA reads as TGTGCCAGCACAACCTTACCGGGGGGCTGGAATGGCTACACCTTC. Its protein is CASTTLPGGWNGYTF.

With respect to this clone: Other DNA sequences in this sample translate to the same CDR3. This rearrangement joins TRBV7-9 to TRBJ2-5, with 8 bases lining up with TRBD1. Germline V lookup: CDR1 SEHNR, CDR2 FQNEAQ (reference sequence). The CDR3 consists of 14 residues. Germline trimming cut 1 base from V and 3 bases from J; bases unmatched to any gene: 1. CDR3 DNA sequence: TGTGCCAGCAGCTTAGACAGGGGGAAAGAGACCCAGTACTTC. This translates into CASSLDRGKETQYF. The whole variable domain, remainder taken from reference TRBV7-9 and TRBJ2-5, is DTGVSQNPRHKITKRGQNVTFRCDPISEHNRLYWYRQTLGQGPEFLTYFQNEAQLEKSRLLSDRFSAERPKGSFSTLEIQRTEQGDSAMYLCASSLDRGKETQYFGPGTRLLVL.

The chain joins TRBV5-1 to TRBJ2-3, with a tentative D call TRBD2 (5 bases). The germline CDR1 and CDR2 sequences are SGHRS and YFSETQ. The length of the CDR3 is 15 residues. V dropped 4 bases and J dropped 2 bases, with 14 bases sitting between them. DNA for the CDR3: TGCGCCAGCAGCCGGGATGATCGGGTCACAGATACGCAGTATTTT. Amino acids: CASSRDDRVTDTQYF.